A selection of T cell receptor beta chains follows, all from one sample in a study of shared clonotypes between healthy human individuals. TCRdb keeps only in-frame clones here, not all; method: immunoSEQ multiplex PCR. The sample shows around 440,000 clones, roughly 80% of them seen only once. The material sequenced was PBMCs. The receptors derive from a woman in her 40s in good health. Some clones in this sample may be carry-over from other donors' samples. Both conserved end residues are part of each CDR3.

v_call	j_call	cdr3_aa
TRBV6-1	TRBJ2-7	CASSEARGRSSYEQYF
TRBV5-4	TRBJ2-7	CASSLPTLGLAGGEQYF
TRBV9	TRBJ2-7	CASSVAGGPAYEQYF
TRBV30	TRBJ2-7	CAWSGRGTSGRVGEQYF
TRBV30	TRBJ2-3	CAWSMGLAGNTDTQYF
TRBV7-2	TRBJ2-7	CASSFRDARNEQYF
TRBV14	TRBJ2-7	CASSRLAGGWEQYF
TRBV2	TRBJ2-7	CASRGGQVAYEQYF
TRBV7-8	TRBJ2-7	CASSLASLAGVEQYF
TRBV2	TRBJ2-4	CASSDPFDIQYF
TRBV27	TRBJ2-7	CASSSPAHNSGRTYEQYF
TRBV18	TRBJ2-5	CASSPRLVETQYF
TRBV7-2	TRBJ1-4	CASSGTVNEKLFF
TRBV9	TRBJ1-4	CASSPSTGFNEKLFF
TRBV29-1	TRBJ2-7	CSVAQGEYEQYF
TRBV27	TRBJ2-7	CASSLSRDSYEQYF
TRBV2	TRBJ1-4	CATGGTAREKLFF
TRBV29-1	TRBJ2-2	CSVEGRENTGELFF
TRBV28	TRBJ1-1	CASSRTRRNTEAFF
TRBV5-4	TRBJ1-5	CASSLAGGQPQHF
TRBV2	TRBJ1-3	CASSELRALSSNTIYF
TRBV7-9	TRBJ2-1	CASSHFGTSGNEQFF